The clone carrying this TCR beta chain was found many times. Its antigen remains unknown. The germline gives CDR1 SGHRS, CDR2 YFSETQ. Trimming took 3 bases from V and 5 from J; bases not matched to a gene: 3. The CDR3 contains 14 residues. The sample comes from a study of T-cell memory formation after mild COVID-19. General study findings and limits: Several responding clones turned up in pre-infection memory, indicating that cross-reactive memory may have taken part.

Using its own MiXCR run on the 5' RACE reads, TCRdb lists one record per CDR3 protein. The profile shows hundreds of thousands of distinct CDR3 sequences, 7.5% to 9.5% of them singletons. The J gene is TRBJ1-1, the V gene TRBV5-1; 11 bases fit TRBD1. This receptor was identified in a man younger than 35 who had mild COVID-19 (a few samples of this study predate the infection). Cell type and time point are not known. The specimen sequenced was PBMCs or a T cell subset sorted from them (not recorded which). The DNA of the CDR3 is TGCGCCAGCAGCTCGGGACAGGGGGGAACTGAAGCTTTCTTT. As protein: CASSSGQGGTEAFF.